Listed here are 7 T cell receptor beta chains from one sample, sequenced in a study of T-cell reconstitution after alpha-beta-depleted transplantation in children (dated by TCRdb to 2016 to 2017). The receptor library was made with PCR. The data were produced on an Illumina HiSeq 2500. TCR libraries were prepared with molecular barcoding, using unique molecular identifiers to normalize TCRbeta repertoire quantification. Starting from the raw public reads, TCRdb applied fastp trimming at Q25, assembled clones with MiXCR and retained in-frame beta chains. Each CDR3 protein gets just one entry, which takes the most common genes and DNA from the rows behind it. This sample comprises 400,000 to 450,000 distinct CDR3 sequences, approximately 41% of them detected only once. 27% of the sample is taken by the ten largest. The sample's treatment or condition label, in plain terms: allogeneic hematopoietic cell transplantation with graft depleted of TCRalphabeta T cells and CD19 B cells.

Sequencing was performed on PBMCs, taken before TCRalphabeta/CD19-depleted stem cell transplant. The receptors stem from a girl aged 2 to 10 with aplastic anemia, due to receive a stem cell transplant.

CDR3 nucleotides: TGCAGTGCTAGAGGCCTGACAGGGGGCGGGGGTGGCTACACCTTC. It yields the protein CSARGLTGGGGGYTF. This rearrangement joins TRBV20-1 to TRBJ1-2; 10 bases fit TRBD1. V was pared by 1 base and J by 7 bases, with 9 bases of the junction left unmatched. Germline-derived CDR1 and CDR2 are DFQATT and SNEGSKA (reference sequence). The CDR3 extends over 15 amino acids.

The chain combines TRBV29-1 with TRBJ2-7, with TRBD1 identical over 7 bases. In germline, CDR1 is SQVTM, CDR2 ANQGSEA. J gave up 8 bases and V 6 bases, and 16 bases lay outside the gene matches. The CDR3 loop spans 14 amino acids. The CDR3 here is CSVGWTGGKNQQYF. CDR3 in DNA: TGCAGCGTCGGGTGGACAGGCGGAAAGAACCAGCAGTACTTC.

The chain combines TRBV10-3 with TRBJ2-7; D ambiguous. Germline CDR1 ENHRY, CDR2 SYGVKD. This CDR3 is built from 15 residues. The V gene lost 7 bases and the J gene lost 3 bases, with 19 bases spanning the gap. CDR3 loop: CAITRTFRRLYEQYF. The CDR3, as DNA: TGTGCCATCACCCGGACGTTTAGGAGACTCTACGAGCAGTACTTC.

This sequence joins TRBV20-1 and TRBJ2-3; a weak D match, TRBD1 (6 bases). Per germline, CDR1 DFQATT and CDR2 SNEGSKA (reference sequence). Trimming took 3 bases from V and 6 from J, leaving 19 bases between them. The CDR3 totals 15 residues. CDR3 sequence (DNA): TGCAGTGCTAGGTCATGGGACAAAGCTGGTGATACGCAGTATTTT. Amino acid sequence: CSARSWDKAGDTQYF.

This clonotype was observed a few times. CDR3 in amino acids: CSVIQGSYNEQFF. CDR3 bases: TGCAGCGTTATTCAGGGGTCCTACAATGAGCAGTTCTTC. This chain connects TRBV29-1 to TRBJ2-1, with D possibly TRBD1 on 6 matching bases. With 5 bases removed from V and 1 base from J, the gap between germline ends came to 9 bases. CDR1 is SQVTM, CDR2 ANQGSEA, per germline. This CDR3 has 13 amino acids.

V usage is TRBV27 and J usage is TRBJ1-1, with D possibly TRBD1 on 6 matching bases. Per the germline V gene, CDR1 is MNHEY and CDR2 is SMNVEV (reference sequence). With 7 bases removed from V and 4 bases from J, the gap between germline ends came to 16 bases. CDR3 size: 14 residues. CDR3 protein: CASIENRVSTEAFF. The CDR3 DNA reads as TGTGCCAGCATCGAAAACAGGGTAAGCACTGAAGCTTTCTTT.

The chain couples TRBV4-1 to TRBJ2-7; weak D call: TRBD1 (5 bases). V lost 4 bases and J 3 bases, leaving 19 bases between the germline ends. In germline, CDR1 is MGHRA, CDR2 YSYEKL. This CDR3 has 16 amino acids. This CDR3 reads CASSPPVRDSYYEQYF. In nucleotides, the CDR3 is TGCGCCAGCAGCCCCCCCGTTCGCGACAGCTACTACGAGCAGTACTTC.